This T cell receptor (beta chain) was identified in a study of cytomegalovirus exposure and HLA in healthy donors. Both 60 Vbeta primers and 13 Jbeta primers went into the PCR. Method: immunoSEQ multiplex PCR; TCRdb's copy keeps in-frame clones and lacks some. This table holds some 80,000 clones, 10% found once. Germline V lookup: CDR1 MNHEY, CDR2 SVGAGI. The CDR3 totals 15 residues. V gave up 6 bases and J gave up 1 base; unmatched junction bases: 7. The sample comprised PBMCs. V is TRBV6-5 and J is TRBJ1-1, with 8 positions matching TRBD1. This TCR derives from a man in his sixties in good health and CMV-seropositive. DNA for the CDR3: TGTGCCAGCAGCCCCGGGGACAGGTCGAACACTGAAGCTTTCTTT. Translating gives CASSPGDRSNTEAFF.